One sample yielded the 28 T cell receptor beta chains listed below, sequenced in a study of patients and donors after allogeneic stem cell transplantation. MiXCR, applied by TCRdb to the RT-PCR reads, yields one record per CDR3 protein. The sample yields approximately 170,000 distinct CDR3 sequences, about 24% seen once. The sample consisted of blood, either unsorted or a sorted T cell fraction (not recorded which). The receptors derive from a human donor who was either an allogeneic HSCT recipient or a stem cell or donor lymphocyte infusion donor (not recorded which). It is not recorded whose cells these are; they may come from a transplant donor.

This clonotype is classed as medium-sized. The V call is TRBV20-1, the J call TRBJ1-4, with D perhaps matching TRBD1 (5 bases). V gave up 2 bases and J gave up 7 bases, with 23 bases separating them. The CDR3 contains 17 residues. In germline, CDR1 is DFQATT, CDR2 SNEGSKA (reference sequence). For the CDR3, the DNA is TGCAGTGCTAGACCGATTATGGGGACCCTGGGGCGTGAAAAACTGTTTTTT. Translated, it gives CSARPIMGTLGREKLFF.

This clonotype occurred once. J is TRBJ2-1 and V is TRBV10-3, with 8 bases aligning to TRBD2. Germline V lookup: CDR1 ENHRY, CDR2 SYGVKD. V was clipped by 5 bases and J by 4 bases; unmatched bases: 13. The CDR3 is 17 amino acids. In DNA form, the CDR3 reads TGTGCCATCAGTTCTCCCGGAGGAGCGGGGGTTTACAATGAGCAGTTCTTC. Its protein is CAISSPGGAGVYNEQFF.

This clonotype was seen at least ten times. This CDR3 reads CASSLTEFNYGYTF. For the CDR3, the DNA is TGTGCCAGCAGCCTAACAGAATTTAACTATGGCTACACCTTC. The chain combines TRBV7-8 with TRBJ1-2; no clear D. Germline CDR1 is SGHVS and CDR2 is FQNEAQ. CDR3 length equals 14 residues. The V gene lost 5 bases and the J gene lost 1 base, with 11 bases spanning the gap. The variable domain in full, completed from reference TRBV7-8 and TRBJ1-2, reads GAGVSQSPRYKVAKRGQDVALRCDPISGHVSLFWYQQALGQGPEFLTYFQNEAQLDKSGLPSDRFFAERPEGSVSTLKIQRTQQEDSAVYLCASSLTEFNYGYTFGSGTRLTVV.

This clonotype turned up a few times. V gene TRBV20-1 combines with J gene TRBJ2-7; 10 bases agree with TRBD2. The germline V gene has CDR1 DFQATT and CDR2 SNEGSKA (reference sequence). The CDR3 has 17 residues. V lost 1 base, J lost 4 bases, and 13 bases stayed unmatched. The CDR3 spells CSARGPGASGSLYEQYF. The CDR3, as DNA: TGCAGTGCTAGAGGTCCGGGGGCTAGCGGGAGTTTGTACGAGCAGTACTTC.

The V call is TRBV29-1, the J call TRBJ2-5, with D possibly TRBD2 on 6 matching bases. The CDR3 runs 12 residues. V shed 3 bases and J shed 2 bases, with 7 bases lying between them. Germline V gene sequence: CDR1 SQVTM, CDR2 ANQGSEA. In DNA form, the CDR3 reads TGCAGCGTTGAGCGGGGTCAAGAGACCCAGTACTTC. Translation: CSVERGQETQYF.

This clonotype appeared many times. DNA of the CDR3: TGCGCCAGCAGCTTGGTAAGGGGGCCCACTGAAGCTTTCTTT. Amino acid sequence: CASSLVRGPTEAFF. The chain carries TRBV5-1 and TRBJ1-1; 7 nucleotides align to TRBD1. The CDR3 has 14 residues. With 0 bases clipped from V and 4 bases from J, the junction kept 3 bases outside the gene matches. In germline, CDR1 is SGHRS, CDR2 YFSETQ.

This clonotype has more than one count but fewer than ten. The chain joins TRBV30 to TRBJ1-1; D may be TRBD1 (6 bases). The V and J ends lost 3 bases and 11 bases respectively, with 19 bases between them. Per the germline V gene, CDR1 is GTSNPN and CDR2 is SVGIG (reference sequence). The CDR3 consists of 13 residues. CDR3 nucleotides: TGTGCCTGGAGGCCACAGGGTCTGGGGGGGGCTTTCTTT. It yields the protein CAWRPQGLGGAFF.

This chain links TRBV7-3 with TRBJ2-5; TRBD2 matches 9 bases. The CDR3 totals 15 residues. With 1 base clipped from V and 2 bases from J, the junction kept 2 bases outside the gene matches. CDR1 is SGHTA, CDR2 FQGTGA, per germline. The CDR3 DNA follows: TGTGCCAGCAGCTTAAGGGCGGGAGGGCAAGAGACCCAGTACTTC. Its translation is CASSLRAGGQETQYF.

The chain couples TRBV2 to TRBJ2-5; possibly TRBD1 for D (6 bases). Germline CDR1 is SNHLY and CDR2 is FYNNEI. Trimming stripped 6 bases from V and 2 bases from J, with 13 bases between. This CDR3 spans 14 amino acids. As DNA, the CDR3 is TGTGCCAGCAGGGTCTACAGGGCTCAAGAGACCCAGTACTTC. Translating it yields CASRVYRAQETQYF.

This clonotype was observed a few times. CDR3 in DNA: TGTGCCAGCAGTTACTCCGGGGCAGGAGGAAACACCATATATTTT. Amino acids: CASSYSGAGGNTIYF. V usage is TRBV6-6 and J usage is TRBJ1-3; D might be TRBD1 (5 bases). Deletions cut 0 bases from V and 4 bases from J, with 10 bases between. The CDR3 extends over 15 amino acids. Germline V lookup: CDR1 MNHNY, CDR2 SVGAGI (reference sequence).

Note on this clonotype: One base away lies a much larger clone, so this may be a sequencing read error. The V gene is TRBV6-1, the J gene TRBJ1-5; 7 nucleotides agree with TRBD1. The CDR3 runs to 15 residues. Germline CDR1 MNHNS, CDR2 SASEGT. Here the CDR3 reads CASRSTGAGNEPQHF. The CDR3 bases are TGTGCCAGCAGAAGTACAGGGGCCGGCAATGAGCCCCAGCATTTT.

The chain couples TRBV9 to TRBJ2-1, with 10 positions matching TRBD2. Germline V gives CDR1 SGDLS, CDR2 YYNGEE. V was clipped by 3 bases and J by 4 bases; unmatched bases: 7. The CDR3 runs to 16 residues. The CDR3 region has the DNA TGTGCCAGCAGCGGCCCTGGGACTAGCGTTTACAATGAGCAGTTCTTC. Protein sequence: CASSGPGTSVYNEQFF.

V usage is TRBV7-3 and J usage is TRBJ2-1; D gene unclear. The germline V and J ends were trimmed by 0 bases and 5 bases, with 8 bases remaining between them. The CDR3 sequence is 14 residues long. Germline CDR1 SGHTA, CDR2 FQGTGA. CDR3 in amino acids: CASSLTTKDNEQFF. The CDR3 DNA reads as TGTGCCAGCAGCTTAACAACAAAAGACAATGAGCAGTTCTTC.

The chain joins TRBV20-1 to TRBJ2-7; D not resolved. The CDR3 spans 14 residues. The germline gives CDR1 DFQATT, CDR2 SNEGSKA (reference sequence). Trimming pared 1 base from V and 1 base from J, leaving 11 bases between. The CDR3, as DNA: TGCAGTGCTAGAGTTCCAGAACCATCCTACGAGCAGTACTTC. This encodes CSARVPEPSYEQYF.

This clonotype was seen only a few times. J is TRBJ2-3 and V is TRBV24-1; 8 bases agree with TRBD1. Germline V gene sequence: CDR1 KGHDR, CDR2 SFDVKD. V shed 9 bases and J 4 bases; nucleotides not matched to a gene: 8. CDR3 length: 14 residues. The CDR3 DNA reads TGTGCCACCGAAACAGGGGGGAGCCCAGATACGCAGTATTTT. Protein product: CATETGGSPDTQYF.

V is TRBV6-6 and J is TRBJ1-5; D gene ambiguous. V gave up 7 bases and J gave up 4 bases, with 11 bases separating them. In germline, CDR1 is MNHNY, CDR2 SVGAGI (reference sequence). The CDR3 covers 13 residues. The CDR3 loop reads CASTRPENQPQHF. CDR3 sequence (DNA): TGTGCCAGCACGCGGCCCGAGAATCAGCCCCAGCATTTT.

This clonotype was observed a handful of times. V and J are TRBV7-9 and TRBJ2-7; D remains ambiguous. Deletions cut 4 bases from V and 5 bases from J, with 18 bases between. The CDR3 has 15 amino acids. The germline CDR1 and CDR2 sequences are SEHNR and FQNEAQ (reference sequence). The CDR3 loop reads CASSSGTAKRHEQYF. CDR3 in DNA: TGTGCCAGCAGCTCTGGCACTGCCAAGCGCCACGAGCAGTACTTC.

This chain uses TRBV21-1 with TRBJ2-4; the table names TRBD1, a call not compared with the DNA. TRBV21-1 is an annotated pseudogene. This CDR3 spans 13 amino acids. The CDR3 nucleotides read TGTGCCAGCAGCCACGGGACAGGAACATTTCAGTACTTC. Translation gives CASSHGTGTFQYF.

This clonotype occurred a few times. The chain links TRBV6-4 to TRBJ2-1; the D call may be TRBD1 or TRBD2 (6 bases each). This CDR3 spans 14 amino acids. CDR1 is MRHNA and CDR2 is SNTAGT in the germline V gene. The V and J ends lost 7 bases and 2 bases respectively, with 12 bases between them. The DNA for the CDR3 is TGTGCCAGCATGAGGGGGGCGACCTACAATGAGCAGTTCTTC. This encodes CASMRGATYNEQFF.

This clonotype was counted between two and nine times. The chain couples TRBV7-8 to TRBJ2-5, with a weak D call TRBD1 (6 bases). Germline CDR1 and CDR2: SGHVS and FQNEAQ. This CDR3 is built from 15 residues. Trimming cost V 3 bases and J 2 bases, with 13 bases left between them. The CDR3 bases are TGTGCCAGCAGCTTGGAAACAGGGTTTCAAGAGACCCAGTACTTC. Translation: CASSLETGFQETQYF.

The V call is TRBV10-3, the J call TRBJ2-7; TRBD2 is a possible D gene (5 bases). Germline loops: CDR1 ENHRY, CDR2 SYGVKD. The V end lost 3 bases, the J end lost 0 bases, and 15 bases lay between the germline ends. The CDR3 runs to 16 residues. The CDR3 region is CAISDARRGSSYEQYF. CDR3 sequence (DNA): TGTGCCATCAGTGACGCGAGGAGAGGGAGCTCCTACGAGCAGTACTTC.

The V gene is TRBV7-9, the J gene TRBJ2-7; 8 bases are shared with TRBD2. J was trimmed by 7 bases and V by 5 bases; bases with no gene match: 10. In germline, CDR1 is SEHNR, CDR2 FQNEAQ (reference sequence). CDR3 length: 14 amino acids. CDR3 nucleotide sequence: TGTGCCAGCAGCCCCGGCGGGGGGCCTAGGGAGCAGTACTTC. This gives the protein CASSPGGGPREQYF.

The V call is TRBV5-8, the J call TRBJ1-5; D not certain. Trimming pared 1 base from V and 2 bases from J, leaving 7 bases between. The CDR3 runs 14 residues. Germline CDR1 SGHTS, CDR2 YDEGEE. The CDR3 DNA reads TGTGCCAGCAGCTTGTCTGGTCGCAATCAGCCCCAGCATTTT. Its protein product is CASSLSGRNQPQHF. The full variable domain, with the rest looked up from reference TRBV5-8 and TRBJ1-5, is EAGVTQSPTHLIKTRGQQATLRCSPISGHTSVYWYQQALGLGLQFLLWYDEGEERNRGNFPPRFSGRQFPNYSSELNVNALELEDSALYLCASSLSGRNQPQHFGDGTRLSIL.

This chain uses TRBV6-5 with TRBJ1-6; D gene unclear. The V end was cut by 6 bases, the J end by 9 bases, with 15 bases between. The CDR3 covers 14 residues. The germline V gene encodes CDR1 MNHEY and CDR2 SVGAGI. CDR3: CASSLTVILSPLHF. The CDR3 bases are TGTGCCAGCAGCTTAACAGTAATCCTTTCACCCCTCCACTTT.

The chain recombines TRBV18 with TRBJ1-4, with D possibly TRBD1 on 5 matching bases. Trimming left V 1 base short and J 5 bases short, with 8 bases between. Per the germline V gene, CDR1 is KGHSH and CDR2 is LQKENI. The CDR3 length is 14 residues. CDR3 loop: CASSPRGPNEKLFF. The CDR3 DNA is TGTGCCAGCTCACCACGGGGACCAAATGAAAAACTGTTTTTT.

The chain links TRBV14 to TRBJ2-7; D is perhaps TRBD2 (6 bases). Germline V gene data show CDR1 as SGHDN and CDR2 as FVKESK. V dropped 2 bases and J dropped 1 base, with 9 bases sitting between them. The length of the CDR3 is 14 residues. CDR3 DNA sequence: TGTGCCAGCAGCCAAAGCGGGCAATCCTACGAGCAGTACTTC. Protein: CASSQSGQSYEQYF. The full variable domain, its missing parts supplied by reference TRBV14 and TRBJ2-7, is EAGVTQFPSHSVIEKGQTVTLRCDPISGHDNLYWYRRVMGKEIKFLLHFVKESKQDESGMPNNRFLAERTGGTYSTLKVQPAELEDSGVYFCASSQSGQSYEQYFGPGTRLTVT.

This clonotype has more than one count but fewer than ten. This chain links TRBV4-1 with TRBJ1-5; no firm D call. CDR1 MGHRA and CDR2 YSYEKL come from the germline V gene. Trimming cost V 10 bases and J 6 bases, with 10 bases left between them. The CDR3 sequence is 11 residues long. CDR3 residues: CANSRGQPQHF. DNA for the CDR3: TGCGCCAATTCACGGGGTCAGCCCCAGCATTTT.

In its sample, this clonotype was seen a few times. The gene calls are TRBV10-3 and TRBJ1-4, with a possible D match to TRBD1 (5 bases). CDR1 is ENHRY and CDR2 is SYGVKD in the germline V gene. V lost 4 bases and J 12 bases, leaving 9 bases between the germline ends. This CDR3 is built from 11 residues. CDR3 amino acids: CAISGDRQLFF. The CDR3 DNA reads as TGTGCCATCAGTGGCGACAGACAACTGTTTTTT.